This TCR beta chain derives from a study of T cell responses to AZD1222 COVID-19 vaccine. The method was immunoSEQ multiplex PCR; TCRdb's version includes in-frame clones alone and lacks a portion of them. The sample includes about 150,000 clones, 90% to 95% of them seen just once. This clone was seen only a few times. Its antigen is undetermined. Broader study findings: Two AZD1222 administrations were followed by greater Spike-specific TCR breadth and depth. Repertoires were collected only later (after the peak T cell response had occurred). White British people made up most donors, females outnumbered males, and clonal diversity was possibly underestimated. Among AZD1222 vaccinees, only 5 to 7 were seropositive at baseline.

This CDR3 is built from 14 residues. In germline, CDR1 is LNHDA, CDR2 SQIVND (reference sequence). With 5 bases clipped from V and 3 bases from J, the junction kept 6 bases outside the gene matches. Material: peripheral blood, obtained on day 0 of AZD1222 vaccination. This chain connects TRBV19 to TRBJ1-1; 7 nucleotides agree with TRBD1. This sequence was found in an adult in good health. The DNA for the CDR3 is TGTGCCAGTAGTCCGTTCAGGGGGGACACTGAAGCTTTCTTT. Translating gives CASSPFRGDTEAFF.